A single sample gave rise to the 21 T cell receptor beta chains below, sequenced in a study of human T cells and chemical hapten exposure. TCRdb called the RACE reads again in MiXCR, with one record for every CDR3 protein. The sample consists of 250,000 or so distinct CDR3 sequences, about 7.7% of them appearing once. Time point given: pre-sensitization, week 0. Indicated treatment: therapeutic diphenylcyclopropenone sensitization with weekly scalp DPC. Sequenced here: whole blood, sampled in connection with sensitization to the hapten diphenylcyclopropenone (DPC). The receptors were gathered from a man younger than 35 with alopecia areata. Some clones in this sample may be carry-over from other donors' samples.

This clonotype was found many times. This sequence joins TRBV6-5 and TRBJ1-6; the match to TRBD1 covers 9 bases. V was pared by 5 bases and J by 10 bases, with 6 bases of the junction left unmatched. The germline V gene encodes CDR1 MNHEY and CDR2 SVGAGI. The CDR3 contains 14 residues. The CDR3 DNA sequence: TGTGCCAGCAGTCTCCGGGACAGGGACTCACCCCTCCACTTT. This gives the protein CASSLRDRDSPLHF.

This clonotype has just a few counts. The chain uses TRBV25-1 and TRBJ2-5; D unresolved. The V gene lost 2 bases and the J gene lost 2 bases, with 3 bases spanning the gap. Germline V gene data show CDR1 as MGHDK and CDR2 as SYGVNS. The CDR3 loop spans 12 amino acids. The CDR3 coding sequence is TGTGCCAGCAGTGAAAGACAAGAGACCCAGTACTTC. It translates to CASSERQETQYF.

This sequence joins TRBV7-6 and TRBJ2-6; possibly TRBD2 for D (6 bases). In germline, CDR1 is SGHVS, CDR2 FNYEAQ. The CDR3 has 17 residues. The V end lost 4 bases, the J end lost 0 bases, and 13 bases lay between the germline ends. CDR3 loop: CASSSVSGGSGANVLTF. CDR3 in DNA: TGTGCCAGCAGCTCCGTATCCGGGGGCTCTGGGGCCAACGTCCTGACTTTC.

This clonotype was seen a handful of times. This chain connects TRBV12-3 or TRBV12-4 to TRBJ1-4; D gene unclear. The CDR3 contains 13 residues. Trimming cost V 5 bases and J 5 bases, with 9 bases left between them. The CDR3 is CASSIGLNEKLFF. CDR3 coding DNA: TGTGCCAGCAGTATCGGCCTCAATGAAAAACTGTTTTTT.

This clonotype was seen only a few times. The J gene is TRBJ2-4, the V gene TRBV7-6; D may match TRBD1 or TRBD2 (7 bases each). The CDR3 covers 14 residues. CDR1 SGHVS and CDR2 FNYEAQ come from the germline V gene. Trimming left V 4 bases short and J 7 bases short, with 14 bases between. The CDR3 DNA is TGTGCCAGCAGCTCCGGGGAGGGGGCGAACATTCAGTACTTC. Protein sequence: CASSSGEGANIQYF.

This clonotype was counted only a few times. The DNA for the CDR3 is TGTGCCAGCAGCGCCCCTCCGGGGTCCGGGGAGCTGTTTTTT. It encodes CASSAPPGSGELFF. The V and J genes are TRBV9 and TRBJ2-2; D is perhaps TRBD2 (5 bases). The germline CDR1 and CDR2 sequences are SGDLS and YYNGEE. Trimming removed 3 bases at V and 6 bases at J, with 12 bases between. The CDR3 length is 14 residues. Combining the CDR3 with reference TRBV9 and TRBJ2-2 gives the whole variable domain DSGVTQTPKHLITATGQRVTLRCSPRSGDLSVYWYQQSLDQGLQFLIQYYNGEERAKGNILERFSAQQFPDLHSELNLSSLELGDSALYFCASSAPPGSGELFFGEGSRLTVL.

This clonotype was detected ten times or more. This rearrangement joins TRBV7-2 to TRBJ2-3; D may be TRBD1 (6 bases). CDR1 and CDR2 from the germline V gene are SGHTA and FQGNSA. CDR3 length: 15 amino acids. V was clipped by 1 base and J by 2 bases, with 10 bases between them. The CDR3 DNA is TGTGCCAGCAGCTTAGGTAACAGGGCCACAGATACGCAGTATTTT. This sequence encodes CASSLGNRATDTQYF. Full variable domain (outside the CDR3, taken from reference TRBV7-2 and TRBJ2-3): GAGVSQSPSNKVTEKGKDVELRCDPISGHTALYWYRQSLGQGLEFLIYFQGNSAPDKSGLPSDRFSAERTGGSVSTLTIQRTQQEDSAVYLCASSLGNRATDTQYFGPGTRLTVL.

This clonotype has at least ten counts. The rearrangement links TRBV7-3 to TRBJ2-7; a possible D gene is TRBD2 (5 bases). Trimming cost V 5 bases and J 0 bases, with 8 bases left between them. In germline, CDR1 is SGHTA, CDR2 FQGTGA. The CDR3 consists of 13 residues. The CDR3 sequence is CASSVGNSYEQYF. The CDR3 coding sequence is TGTGCCAGCAGCGTCGGGAACTCCTACGAGCAGTACTTC.

This clonotype was seen repeatedly, ten times or more. The V gene is TRBV5-1, the J gene TRBJ1-3; D unclear. Germline V gives CDR1 SGHRS, CDR2 YFSETQ. This CDR3 has 14 amino acids. The V end lost 2 bases, the J end lost 2 bases, and 8 bases lay between the germline ends. The CDR3 loop reads CASSFGGPGNTIYF. The CDR3 nucleotides are TGCGCCAGCAGCTTCGGAGGGCCTGGAAACACCATATATTTT. Complete variable domain (other parts from reference TRBV5-1 and TRBJ1-3): KAGVTQTPRYLIKTRGQQVTLSCSPISGHRSVSWYQQTPGQGLQFLFEYFSETQRNKGNFPGRFSGRQFSNSRSEMNVSTLELGDSALYLCASSFGGPGNTIYFGEGSWLTVV.

This chain links TRBV9 with TRBJ2-7; D gene unclear. This CDR3 spans 15 amino acids. The V end lost 0 bases, the J end lost 2 bases, and 12 bases lay between the germline ends. The germline CDR1 and CDR2 sequences are SGDLS and YYNGEE. CDR3 amino acids: CASSVAGTVAYEQYF. The DNA for the CDR3 is TGTGCCAGCAGCGTAGCCGGTACTGTTGCCTACGAGCAGTACTTC.

In its sample, this clonotype was seen a few times. J is TRBJ2-7 and V is TRBV5-1; tentatively, D is TRBD2 (5 bases). V lost 7 bases and J 7 bases, leaving 12 bases between the germline ends. CDR3 size: 11 residues. Germline CDR1 SGHRS, CDR2 YFSETQ. CDR3 sequence: CASSDLGEQYF. As DNA, the CDR3 is TGCGCCAGCTCGGACTTGGGGGAGCAGTACTTC.

J is TRBJ2-1 and V is TRBV28; TRBD1 agrees at 9 bases. Germline values: CDR1 MDHEN, CDR2 SYDVKM. The CDR3 extends over 14 amino acids. V dropped 7 bases and J dropped 4; count of bases not matched to a gene: 5. CDR3 coding DNA: TGTGCCAGCATCAACAGGGGGCCTTACAATGAGCAGTTCTTC. It yields the protein CASINRGPYNEQFF. The full variable domain, its missing parts supplied by reference TRBV28 and TRBJ2-1, is DVKVTQSSRYLVKRTGEKVFLECVQDMDHENMFWYRQDPGLGLRLIYFSYDVKMKEKGDIPEGYSVSREKKERFSLILESASTNQTSMYLCASINRGPYNEQFFGPGTRLTVL.

The chain links TRBV7-8 to TRBJ1-1; tentatively, D is TRBD1 (5 bases). CDR1 SGHVS and CDR2 FQNEAQ come from the germline V gene. The germline V and J ends were trimmed by 4 bases and 3 bases, with 21 bases remaining between them. CDR3 length equals 17 residues. The CDR3 sequence is CASSYEGGGRDDTEAFF. Written as DNA, the CDR3 is TGTGCCAGCAGCTACGAAGGTGGAGGCAGGGACGACACTGAAGCTTTCTTT.

J is TRBJ2-7 and V is TRBV20-1; 10 nucleotides match TRBD2. Looked up from germline, CDR1 is DFQATT and CDR2 is SNEGSKA (reference sequence). Trimming cost V 4 bases and J 2 bases; bases outside gene matches: 8. The length of the CDR3 is 15 residues. CDR3 residues: CSAMTSSGGTYEQYV. Here the CDR3 DNA reads TGCAGTGCTATGACTTCTAGCGGGGGAACCTACGAGCAGTACGTC.

This clonotype has only a few counts. The J gene is TRBJ1-1, the V gene TRBV7-9, with D possibly being TRBD1 (5 bases). The CDR3 loop spans 14 amino acids. V was trimmed by 7 bases and J by 2 bases, leaving 14 bases between them. Germline lookup yields CDR1 SEHNR and CDR2 FQNEAQ (reference sequence). The CDR3 nucleotides read TGTGCCAGCATCTCCCAGGGTTATAACACTGAAGCTTTCTTT. It is translated as CASISQGYNTEAFF.

This clonotype has just a few counts. This chain uses TRBV6-5 with TRBJ1-1, with 7 bases lining up with TRBD1. Germline trimming cut 5 bases from V and 9 bases from J; bases unmatched to any gene: 9. Germline V gives CDR1 MNHEY, CDR2 SVGAGI. The CDR3 contains 13 residues. CDR3: CASSRPGTAQAFF. The CDR3 region has the DNA TGTGCCAGCAGTCGCCCTGGGACAGCCCAAGCTTTCTTT.

This clonotype was detected ten times or more. The gene calls are TRBV24-1 and TRBJ1-4, with D possibly being TRBD1 (5 bases). Germline loops: CDR1 KGHDR, CDR2 SFDVKD. V was trimmed by 5 bases and J by 8 bases, leaving 14 bases between them. The CDR3 covers 14 residues. The CDR3 region has the DNA TGTGCCACCAGTGCCCCCGGGGCAGGAGAAAAACTGTTTTTT. As protein: CATSAPGAGEKLFF.

This chain links TRBV4-3 with TRBJ2-3; 7 bases align to TRBD2. Per germline, CDR1 LGHNA and CDR2 YSLEER. The CDR3 contains 15 residues. V shed 1 base, J shed 4 bases, and the junction held 5 bases outside the gene matches. The CDR3 here is CASSQAGLAADTQYF. Here the CDR3 DNA reads TGCGCCAGCAGCCAAGCGGGGCTAGCGGCAGATACGCAGTATTTT.

Only a few counts were recorded for this clonotype. CDR3 loop: CASSPWDRVDGELFF. The CDR3, as DNA: TGTGCCAGCAGCCCCTGGGACAGGGTCGACGGGGAGCTGTTTTTT. The V call is TRBV7-6, the J call TRBJ2-2, with 9 bases lining up with TRBD1. With 5 bases clipped from V and 7 bases from J, the junction kept 8 bases outside the gene matches. The V gene's germline CDR1 is SGHVS and CDR2 FNYEAQ. The CDR3 extends over 15 amino acids.

This chain joins TRBV6-2 or TRBV6-3 and TRBJ2-7; the D call may be TRBD1 or TRBD2 (5 bases each). There are 13 residues in the CDR3. V lost 6 bases and J 2 bases, leaving 11 bases between the germline ends. Germline loops: CDR1 MNHEY, CDR2 SVGEGT. The CDR3 reads CASSDGTAYEQYF. The CDR3 nucleotides are TGTGCCAGCAGCGACGGGACGGCCTACGAGCAGTACTTC.

This clonotype turned up a few times. CDR3 nucleotides: TGTGCCAGCAAGAAGGGAGCTAACTATGGCTACACCTTC. It yields the protein CASKKGANYGYTF. This rearrangement joins TRBV11-1 to TRBJ1-2, with D unresolved. This CDR3 is 13 amino acids long. The germline CDR1 and CDR2 sequences are SGHAT and FQDESV (reference sequence). Trimming stripped 7 bases from V and 0 bases from J, with 9 bases between.